This T cell receptor beta chain was sequenced in a study of blood T cell repertoires in COVID-19. Study information: PBMCs, B-cell-depleted T cells, or T cells were the source of the cDNA or gDNA that made up the material.

Germline V lookup: CDR1 KGHSH, CDR2 LQKENI. There are 13 residues in the CDR3. TCRdb's copy holds only in-frame clones and misses some; the assay was immunoSEQ multiplex PCR. The repertoire has a few hundred thousand clones, about 89% of them found once; the top ten carry roughly an eighth. This clone has just one count. Relative to the germline gene, one junction end is altered; a read error may explain this. The sequenced sample was peripheral blood. The receptor's source is a woman aged 55-69 years with acute or convalescent COVID-19. This rearrangement joins TRBV18 to TRBJ2-1; 9 nucleotides align to TRBD1. The CDR3 bases are TGTGCCAGCTCCCCACAGGGGGCAAGTGAGCAGTTCTTC. Translating gives CASSPQGASEQFF.